A selection of T cell receptor beta chains follows, all from one sample in a study of response to subunit inactivated influenza vaccine. TCRdb independently ran MiXCR on the RT-PCR reads; one entry per CDR3 protein. The table includes 450,000 to 550,000 distinct CDR3 sequences, about 25% detected once. The sequencing used CD4+ T cells sorted from PBMCs, collected around 5 days after vaccination. These receptors all stem from a man over 45 who received an inactivated influenza vaccine. CDR3s leave out the opening cysteine and the closing phenylalanine or tryptophan. Clone size is stated in some rows and not others, as once, few, many or a class when expanded.

CDR3 length: 13
clone size: -
V gene: TRBV5-1
CDR3 protein: ASSTGTSGVNEQF

CDR3 length: 14
clone size: few
V gene: TRBV6-1
CDR3 protein: ASSEVWQGRGGELF

CDR3 length: 13
clone size: -
V gene: TRBV24-1
CDR3 protein: ATSESGRVYNEQF

CDR3 length: 10
clone size: -
V gene: TRBV7-9
CDR3 protein: ASSPASDEQF

CDR3 length: 14
clone size: many
V gene: TRBV7-9
CDR3 protein: ASSSRQGVPTGELF

CDR3 length: 13
clone size: -
V gene: TRBV18
CDR3 protein: ASSPLGQRENEQY

CDR3 length: 16
clone size: -
V gene: TRBV6-2/TRBV6-3
CDR3 protein: ASSYFPPGRYSNQPQH

CDR3 length: 13
clone size: -
V gene: TRBV11-2
CDR3 protein: ASSYIRTGQETQY

CDR3 length: 13
clone size: few
V gene: TRBV20-1
CDR3 protein: SARDPGLAGGEQY

CDR3 length: 12
clone size: -
V gene: TRBV29-1
CDR3 protein: SVGSRSQNTEAF

CDR3 length: 14
clone size: -
V gene: TRBV5-1
CDR3 protein: ASSLAPGASLYEQY

CDR3 length: 12
clone size: few
V gene: TRBV5-1
CDR3 protein: ASSPGTVYTEAF

CDR3 length: 11
clone size: -
V gene: TRBV19
CDR3 protein: ASSETVGTEAF

CDR3 length: 12
clone size: -
V gene: TRBV20-1
CDR3 protein: SARGGAGAGELF

CDR3 length: 14
clone size: few
V gene: TRBV7-9
CDR3 protein: ASSRRVPAREETQY

CDR3 length: 14
clone size: -
V gene: TRBV6-5
CDR3 protein: ASSYSGWSSTDTQY

CDR3 length: 8
clone size: few
V gene: TRBV2
CDR3 protein: ATGRNEQF

CDR3 length: 13
clone size: few
V gene: TRBV20-1
CDR3 protein: SATQPDRSSYEQY

CDR3 length: 11
clone size: -
V gene: TRBV29-1
CDR3 protein: SAEGAGVETQY

CDR3 length: 11
clone size: few
V gene: TRBV4-2
CDR3 protein: ASSQLVTGELF

CDR3 length: 13
clone size: few
V gene: TRBV19
CDR3 protein: ASSGRQGFTDTQY

CDR3 length: 12
clone size: -
V gene: TRBV29-1
CDR3 protein: SVKSGTGNQPQH

CDR3 length: 14
clone size: -
V gene: TRBV24-1
CDR3 protein: ATSPTGGGLSDTQY

CDR3 length: 13
clone size: -
V gene: TRBV25-1
CDR3 protein: ASSARGHSYNEQF

CDR3 length: 12
clone size: -
V gene: TRBV6-1
CDR3 protein: ASRPPGKPIEQY

CDR3 length: 13
clone size: few
V gene: TRBV4-1
CDR3 protein: ASSLGYKGGDTQY

CDR3 length: 13
clone size: few
V gene: TRBV4-1
CDR3 protein: ASSQGSRTYNEQF

CDR3 length: 12
clone size: few
V gene: TRBV12-3/TRBV12-4
CDR3 protein: ASSLPPSSYEQY

CDR3 length: 11
clone size: -
V gene: TRBV19
CDR3 protein: ASSIKLMYGYT

CDR3 length: 14
clone size: -
V gene: TRBV4-3
CDR3 protein: ASSQAQGARSTEAF

CDR3 length: 16
clone size: -
V gene: TRBV11-2
CDR3 protein: ASSLGARTGGNTGELF

CDR3 length: 11
clone size: -
V gene: TRBV9
CDR3 protein: ASSSGTGSPLH